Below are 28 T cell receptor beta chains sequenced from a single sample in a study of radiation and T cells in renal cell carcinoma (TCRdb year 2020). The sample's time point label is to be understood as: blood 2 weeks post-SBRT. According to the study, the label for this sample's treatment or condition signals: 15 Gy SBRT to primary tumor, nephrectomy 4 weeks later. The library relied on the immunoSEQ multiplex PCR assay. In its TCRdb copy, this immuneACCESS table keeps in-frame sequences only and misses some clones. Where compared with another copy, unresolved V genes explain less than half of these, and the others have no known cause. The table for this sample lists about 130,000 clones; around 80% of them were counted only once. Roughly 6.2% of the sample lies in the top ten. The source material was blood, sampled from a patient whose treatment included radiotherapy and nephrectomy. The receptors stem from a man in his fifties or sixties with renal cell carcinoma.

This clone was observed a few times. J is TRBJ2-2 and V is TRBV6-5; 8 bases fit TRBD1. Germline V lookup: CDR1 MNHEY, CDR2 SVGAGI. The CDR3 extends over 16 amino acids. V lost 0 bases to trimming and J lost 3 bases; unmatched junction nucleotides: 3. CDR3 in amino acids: CASSYSTGGYTGELFF. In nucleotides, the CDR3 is TGTGCCAGCAGTTACTCTACAGGGGGATACACCGGGGAGCTGTTTTTT.

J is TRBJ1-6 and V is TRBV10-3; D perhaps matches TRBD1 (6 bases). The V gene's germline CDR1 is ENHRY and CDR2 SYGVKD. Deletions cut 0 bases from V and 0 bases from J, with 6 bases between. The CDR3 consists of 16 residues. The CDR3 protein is CAISESGGSYNSPLHF. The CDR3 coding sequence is TGTGCCATCAGTGAGTCAGGGGGCTCCTATAATTCACCCCTCCACTTT.

In DNA, the CDR3 is TGTGCCAGCAGCTTCGGGACCATAATATCAGAGACCCAGTACTTC. It translates to CASSFGTIISETQYF. The V gene is TRBV11-2, the J gene TRBJ2-5; D may correspond to TRBD1 or TRBD2 (5 bases each). With 3 bases removed from V and 4 bases from J, the gap between germline ends came to 15 bases. This CDR3 region has 15 residues. Germline CDR1 and CDR2: SGHAT and FQNNGV.

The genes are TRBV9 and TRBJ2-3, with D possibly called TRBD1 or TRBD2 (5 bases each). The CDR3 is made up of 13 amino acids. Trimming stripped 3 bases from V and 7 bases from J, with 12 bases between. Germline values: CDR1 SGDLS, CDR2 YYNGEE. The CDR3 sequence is CASSDEGPHTQYF. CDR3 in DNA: TGTGCCAGCAGCGACGAGGGACCGCATACGCAGTATTTT.

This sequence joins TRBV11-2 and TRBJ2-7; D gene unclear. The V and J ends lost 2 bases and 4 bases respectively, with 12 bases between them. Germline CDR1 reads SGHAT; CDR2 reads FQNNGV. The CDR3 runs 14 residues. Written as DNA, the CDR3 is TGTGCCAGCAGCTTACGCGCCCGTGAGTACGAGCAGTACTTC. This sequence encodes CASSLRAREYEQYF.

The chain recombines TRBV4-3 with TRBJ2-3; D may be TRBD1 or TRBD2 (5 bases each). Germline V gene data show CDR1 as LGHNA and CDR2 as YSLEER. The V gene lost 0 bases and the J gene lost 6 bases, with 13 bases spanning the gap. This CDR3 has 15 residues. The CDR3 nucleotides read TGCGCCAGCAGCCAAGATCTTCGGGGCGGTGATACGCAGTATTTT. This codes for CASSQDLRGGDTQYF.

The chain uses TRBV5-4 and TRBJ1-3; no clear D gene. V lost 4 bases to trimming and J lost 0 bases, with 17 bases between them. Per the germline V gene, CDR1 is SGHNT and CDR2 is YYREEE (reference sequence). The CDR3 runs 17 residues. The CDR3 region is CASSLKSTAISGNTIYF. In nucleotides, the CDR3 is TGTGCCAGCAGCCTCAAATCTACAGCCATCTCTGGAAACACCATATATTTT. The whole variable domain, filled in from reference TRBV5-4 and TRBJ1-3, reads ETGVTQSPTHLIKTRGQQVTLRCSSQSGHNTVSWYQQALGQGPQFIFQYYREEENGRGNFPPRFSGLQFPNYSSELNVNALELDDSALYLCASSLKSTAISGNTIYFGEGSWLTVV.

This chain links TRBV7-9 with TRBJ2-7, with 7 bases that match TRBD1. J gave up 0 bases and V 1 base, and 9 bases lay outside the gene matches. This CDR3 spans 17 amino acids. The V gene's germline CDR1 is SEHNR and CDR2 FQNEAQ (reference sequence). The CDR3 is CASSLGNRGASSYEQYF. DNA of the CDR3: TGTGCCAGCAGCTTAGGGAACAGGGGCGCTAGCTCCTACGAGCAGTACTTC.

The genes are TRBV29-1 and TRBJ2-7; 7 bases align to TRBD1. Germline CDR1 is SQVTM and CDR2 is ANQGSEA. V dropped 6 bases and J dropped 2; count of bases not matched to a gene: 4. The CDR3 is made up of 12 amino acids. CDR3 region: CSVWDRAYEQYF. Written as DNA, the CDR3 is TGCAGCGTCTGGGACAGAGCCTACGAGCAGTACTTC.

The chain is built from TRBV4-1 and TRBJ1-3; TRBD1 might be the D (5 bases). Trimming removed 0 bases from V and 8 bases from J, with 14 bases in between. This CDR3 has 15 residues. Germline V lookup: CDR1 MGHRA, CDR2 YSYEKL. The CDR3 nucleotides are TGCGCCAGCAGCCAAGATGGGACGGCCAGTGACACCATATATTTT. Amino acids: CASSQDGTASDTIYF.

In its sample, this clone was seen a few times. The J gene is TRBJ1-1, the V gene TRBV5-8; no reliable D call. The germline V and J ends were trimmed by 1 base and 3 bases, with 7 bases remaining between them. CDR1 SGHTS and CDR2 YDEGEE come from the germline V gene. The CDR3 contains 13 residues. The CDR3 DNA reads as TGTGCCAGCAGCTTGCTGGGAGACACTGAAGCTTTCTTT. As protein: CASSLLGDTEAFF.

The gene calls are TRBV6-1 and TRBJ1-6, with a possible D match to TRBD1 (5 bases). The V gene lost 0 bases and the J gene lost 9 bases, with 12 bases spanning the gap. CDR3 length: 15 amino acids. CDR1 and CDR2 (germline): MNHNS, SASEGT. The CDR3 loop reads CASSEAPGRASPLHF. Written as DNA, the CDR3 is TGTGCCAGCAGTGAAGCGCCAGGGCGCGCTTCACCCCTCCACTTT.

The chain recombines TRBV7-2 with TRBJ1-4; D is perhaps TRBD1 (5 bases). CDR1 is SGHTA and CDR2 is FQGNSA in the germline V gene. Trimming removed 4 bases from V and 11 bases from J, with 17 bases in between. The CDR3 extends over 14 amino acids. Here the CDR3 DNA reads TGTGCCAGCAGCTGGACGATGGGGGAGGCTAAACTGTTTTTT. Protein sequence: CASSWTMGEAKLFF.

Written as DNA, the CDR3 is TGTGCCAGCGCTCCCGGGACGGGGGATCAGCCCCAGCATTTT. Translated: CASAPGTGDQPQHF. The V and J genes are TRBV5-4 and TRBJ1-5, with D maybe TRBD1 (5 bases). The CDR3 spans 14 residues. Germline V lookup: CDR1 SGHNT, CDR2 YYREEE (reference sequence). V lost 7 bases to trimming and J lost 5 bases, with 16 bases between them.

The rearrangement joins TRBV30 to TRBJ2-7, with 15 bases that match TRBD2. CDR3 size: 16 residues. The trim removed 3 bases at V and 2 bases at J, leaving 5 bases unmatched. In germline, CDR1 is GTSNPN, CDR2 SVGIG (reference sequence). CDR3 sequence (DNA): TGTGCCTGGAGCGTGGGACTAGCGGGAGGAACCTACGAGCAGTACTTC. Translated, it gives CAWSVGLAGGTYEQYF.

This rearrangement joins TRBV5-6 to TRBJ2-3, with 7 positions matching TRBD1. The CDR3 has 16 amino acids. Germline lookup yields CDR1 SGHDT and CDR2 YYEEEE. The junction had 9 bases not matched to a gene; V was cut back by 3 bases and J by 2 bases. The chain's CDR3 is CASSWGQTPLTDTQYF. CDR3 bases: TGTGCCAGCAGCTGGGGACAGACCCCTCTCACAGATACGCAGTATTTT. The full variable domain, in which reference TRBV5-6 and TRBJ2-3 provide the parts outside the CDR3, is DAGVTQSPTHLIKTRGQQVTLRCSPKSGHDTVSWYQQALGQGPQFIFQYYEEEERQRGNFPDRFSGHQFPNYSSELNVNALLLGDSALYLCASSWGQTPLTDTQYFGPGTRLTVL.

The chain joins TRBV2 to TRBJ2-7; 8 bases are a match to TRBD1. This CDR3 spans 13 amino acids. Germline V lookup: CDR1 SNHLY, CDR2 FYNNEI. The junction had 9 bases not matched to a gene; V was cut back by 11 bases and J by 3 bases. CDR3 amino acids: CAGSGTGVYEQYF. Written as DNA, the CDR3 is TGTGCCGGGTCCGGGACAGGCGTCTACGAGCAGTACTTC.

CDR3 residues: CASRVRQGALRRTEAFF. In DNA form, the CDR3 reads TGTGCCAGCAGGGTTAGACAGGGGGCTTTGCGCCGCACTGAAGCTTTCTTT. The chain employs TRBV13 and TRBJ1-1; 10 bases agree with TRBD1. CDR1 PRHDT and CDR2 FYEKMQ come from the germline V gene (reference sequence). This CDR3 region has 17 residues. J gave up 4 bases and V 6 bases, and 14 bases lay outside the gene matches.

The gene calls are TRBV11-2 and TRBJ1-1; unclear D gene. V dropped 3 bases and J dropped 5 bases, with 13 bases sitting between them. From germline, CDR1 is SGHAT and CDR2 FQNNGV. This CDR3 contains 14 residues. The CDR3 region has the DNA TGTGCCAGCAGCTTGGAGGGCTTGTGGACTGAAGCTTTCTTT. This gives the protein CASSLEGLWTEAFF.

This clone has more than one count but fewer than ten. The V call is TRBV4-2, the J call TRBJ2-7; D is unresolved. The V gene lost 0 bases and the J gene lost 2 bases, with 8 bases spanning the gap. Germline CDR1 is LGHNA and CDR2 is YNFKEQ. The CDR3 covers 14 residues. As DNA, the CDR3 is TGTGCCAGCAGCCAAGAAGGGCACGCCTACGAGCAGTACTTC. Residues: CASSQEGHAYEQYF.

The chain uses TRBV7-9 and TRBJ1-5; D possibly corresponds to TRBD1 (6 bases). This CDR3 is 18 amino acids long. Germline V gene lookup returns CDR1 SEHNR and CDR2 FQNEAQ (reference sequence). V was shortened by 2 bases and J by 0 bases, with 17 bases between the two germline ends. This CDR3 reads CASSLSWGAGHSNQPQHF. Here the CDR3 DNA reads TGTGCCAGCAGCTTATCCTGGGGGGCAGGGCATAGCAATCAGCCCCAGCATTTT.

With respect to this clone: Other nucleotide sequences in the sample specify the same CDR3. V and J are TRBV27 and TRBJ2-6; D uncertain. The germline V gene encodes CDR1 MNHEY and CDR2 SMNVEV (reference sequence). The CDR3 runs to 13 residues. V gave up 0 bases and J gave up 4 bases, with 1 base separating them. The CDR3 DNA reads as TGTGCCAGCAGTTTATCCGGGGCCAACGTCCTGACTTTC. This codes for CASSLSGANVLTF.

The CDR3 sequence: CASSVGYGRGPETQYF. CDR3 sequence (DNA): TGTGCCAGCAGCGTAGGGTATGGAAGAGGCCCGGAGACCCAGTACTTC. The chain uses TRBV9 and TRBJ2-5; no reliable D call. CDR1 is SGDLS and CDR2 is YYNGEE in the germline V gene. V was shortened by 0 bases and J by 5 bases, with 17 bases between the two germline ends. This CDR3 is built from 16 residues.

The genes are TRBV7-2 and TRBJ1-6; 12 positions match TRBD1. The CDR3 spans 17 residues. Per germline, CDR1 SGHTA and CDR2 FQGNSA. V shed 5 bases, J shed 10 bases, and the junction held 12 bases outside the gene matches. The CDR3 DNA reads TGTGCCAGCAGCCCCTACCCGGGACAGGGGGCGCAGTCACCCCTCCACTTT. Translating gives CASSPYPGQGAQSPLHF.

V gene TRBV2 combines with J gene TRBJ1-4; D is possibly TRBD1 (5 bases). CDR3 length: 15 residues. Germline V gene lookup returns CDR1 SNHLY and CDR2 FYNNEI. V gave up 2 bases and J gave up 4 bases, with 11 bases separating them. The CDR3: CASSEFQGFNEKLFF. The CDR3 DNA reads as TGTGCCAGCAGTGAATTCCAGGGTTTTAATGAAAAACTGTTTTTT.

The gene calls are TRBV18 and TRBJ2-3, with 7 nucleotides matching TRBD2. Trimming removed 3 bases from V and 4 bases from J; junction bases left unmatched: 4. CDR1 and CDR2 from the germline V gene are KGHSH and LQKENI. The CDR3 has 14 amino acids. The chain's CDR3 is CASSPGGGADTQYF. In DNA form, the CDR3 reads TGTGCCAGCTCACCGGGCGGGGGTGCAGATACGCAGTATTTT.

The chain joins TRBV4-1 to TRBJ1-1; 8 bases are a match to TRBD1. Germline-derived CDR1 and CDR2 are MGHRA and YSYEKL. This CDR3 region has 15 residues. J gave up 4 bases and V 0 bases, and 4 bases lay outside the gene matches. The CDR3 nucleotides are TGCGCCAGCAGCCAAGATTCCAGGGGGCTCACTGAAGCTTTCTTT. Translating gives CASSQDSRGLTEAFF.

The CDR3: CASSQSDLNSGNTIYF. The DNA for the CDR3 is TGCGCCAGCAGCCAATCTGACTTAAACTCTGGAAACACCATATATTTT. The chain uses TRBV4-1 and TRBJ1-3; unclear D gene. Looked up from germline, CDR1 is MGHRA and CDR2 is YSYEKL. This CDR3 comprises 16 residues. V was cut by 2 bases and J by 0 bases, with 11 bases left in between.